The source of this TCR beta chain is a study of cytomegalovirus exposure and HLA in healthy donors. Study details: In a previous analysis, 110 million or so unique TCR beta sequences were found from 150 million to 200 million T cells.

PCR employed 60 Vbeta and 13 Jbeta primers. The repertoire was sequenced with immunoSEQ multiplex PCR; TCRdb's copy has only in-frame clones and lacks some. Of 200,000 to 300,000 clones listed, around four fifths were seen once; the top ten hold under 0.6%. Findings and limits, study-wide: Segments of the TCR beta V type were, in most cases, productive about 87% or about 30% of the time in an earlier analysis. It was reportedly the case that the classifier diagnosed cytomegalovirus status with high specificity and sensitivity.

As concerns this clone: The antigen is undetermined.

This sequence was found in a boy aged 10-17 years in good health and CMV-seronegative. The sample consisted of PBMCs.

This CDR3 reads CSVEGDYGYTF. Written as DNA, the CDR3 is TGCAGCGTTGAGGGCGACTATGGCTACACCTTC. The chain links TRBV29-1 to TRBJ1-2; no clear D. The length of the CDR3 is 11 residues. Germline V gives CDR1 SQVTM, CDR2 ANQGSEA. Trimming took off 3 bases at V and 3 bases at J, with 5 bases between the two ends.